This TCR beta chain appears in the sequencing data of a study of breast tumors, draining lymph nodes, adjacent tissues (dated by TCRdb to between 2015 and 2016). Some background on the complete study: The study compared TCR beta repertoires across tumor, adjacent nontumor tissue and axillary lymph nodes from breast cancer patients. In human breast cancer, the study set out to evaluate how tumor, surrounding tissue and draining lymph node repertoires relate to one another and whether T cells may move between these sites. General findings and caveats noted by the study authors: The study presented the conclusion that tumor T cells originate in lymph nodes as consistent with a hypothesis, not as something directly demonstrated. Tumor T-cell repertoires showed less diversity than lymph node repertoires and more diversity than nontumor tissue repertoires, and tumor T-cell repertoires showed preferential V and J gene usage. The data were considered consistent with most tumor T cells being derived from the lymph node and subsequently expanding within tumor tissue. Tumor and nontumor tissue repertoires were significantly more similar in luminal-like than in basal-like breast cancer.

Lymph node samples were obtained from the axillary draining lymph nodes of breast cancer patients. Based on the germline V gene (reference sequence), the CDR1 and CDR2 sequences are LNHDA and SQIVND. The CDR3, cysteine through phenylalanine, is 14 amino acids long. Only the CDR3 DNA stays, 42 bases, in frame from base 1. In its sample, this clonotype was seen many times. Its antigen has not been determined. At one end the junction does not follow the germline gene, possibly because of a read error. This sample was sequenced with an Illumina HiSeq 2000. Multiplex PCR amplification was used to generate the TCR beta chain libraries. High-throughput sequencing was used to analyze the amplified TCR beta chain products. The public reads were reprocessed in TCRdb via fastp at Q25 and MiXCR, keeping in-frame beta chains. Merged by CDR3 protein, the rows form single entries marked with the most common genes and DNA. Here the sample has approximately 300,000 distinct CDR3 sequences; over 25% occur a single time. More than 0.85% of the sample is held by the ten biggest clonotypes.

The sequence is built from TRBV19 and TRBJ2-3; the D gene cannot be resolved reliably. The material sequenced was axillary lymph node tissue. This receptor was taken from a female donor with breast cancer. Some clones in this sample may be carry-over from other donors' samples. The CDR3 protein sequence reads: CASIESPGTDTQYF. The DNA sequence is TGTGCCAGTATCGAATCTCCGGGCACGGATACGCAGTATTTT.